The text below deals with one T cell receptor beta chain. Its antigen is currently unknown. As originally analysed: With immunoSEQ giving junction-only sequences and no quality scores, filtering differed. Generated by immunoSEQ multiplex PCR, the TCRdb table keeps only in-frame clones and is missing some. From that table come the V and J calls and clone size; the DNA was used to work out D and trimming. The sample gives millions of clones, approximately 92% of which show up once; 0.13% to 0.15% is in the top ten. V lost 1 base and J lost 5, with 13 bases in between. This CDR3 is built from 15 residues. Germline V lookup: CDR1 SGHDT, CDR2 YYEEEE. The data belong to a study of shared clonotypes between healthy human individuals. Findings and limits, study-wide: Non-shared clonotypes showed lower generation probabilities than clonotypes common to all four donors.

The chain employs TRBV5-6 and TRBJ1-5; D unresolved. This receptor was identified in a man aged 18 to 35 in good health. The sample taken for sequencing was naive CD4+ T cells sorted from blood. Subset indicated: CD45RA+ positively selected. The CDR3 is CASSLRRSSDQPQHF. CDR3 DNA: TGTGCCAGCAGCTTGCGCCGGAGCAGCGATCAGCCCCAGCATTTT.